The clone carrying this T cell receptor beta chain came up many times. Its antigen is not identified. These data belong to a study of blood T cells in healthy people across ages. General observations from the study: There was a strong correlation between TCR beta diversity and naive T cell percentage. Donor CMV status, an unknown factor, possibly confounded changes in expanded clonotypes. The unsorted PBMCs prevented any conclusive comparison of naive versus antigen-experienced cells.

The junction had 9 bases not matched to a gene; V was cut back by 5 bases and J by 3 bases. Germline V lookup: CDR1 SNHLY, CDR2 FYNNEI. CDR3 length: 15 residues. The use of a sample-barcoded 5' primer and a J-beta primer mix characterized a second PCR of about 6 to 11 cycles. Tagging of each cDNA molecule was performed by a template-switch adaptor with 12 random nucleotides. TCRdb re-called the 5' RACE reads through MiXCR, storing one row per CDR3 protein. Of approximately 810,000 distinct CDR3 sequences listed, less than 35% are singletons. Sequenced material: blood. This TCR was recovered from an elderly woman in good health. The chain recombines TRBV2 with TRBJ1-2; TRBD1 matches at 7 bases. CDR3 sequence reads: CASSQGRQGDYGYTF. The CDR3 DNA sequence: TGTGCCAGCAGTCAAGGGAGACAGGGAGACTATGGCTACACCTTC.